These T cell receptor beta chains were read from a single sample in a study of identical twins. TCRdb independently ran MiXCR on the 5' RACE reads; one entry per CDR3 protein. The data contain about 340,000 distinct CDR3 sequences, roughly 9% of them singletons. Input material: naive T cells sorted from blood. These receptors all come from a woman aged 50 to 60 in good health. Both conserved end residues are part of each CDR3. Each record gives: V gene, clone size, CDR3 protein. Not all rows give a size; the values are once, few, many and, for expanded clones, a class.

TRBV6-5	few	CASSLRWGYGYTF
TRBV3-1	few	CASSQTTSGSADTQYF
TRBV6-1	few	CASSVRAAEPYGYTF
TRBV11-3	many	CASSFDRVGTQYF
TRBV4-1	-	CASSPNRGQGSGPQHF
TRBV10-3	many	CAIREQGTEAFF
TRBV4-1	many	CASSSLAGGLPRRNTQYF
TRBV20-1	many	CSASSGSNEQFF
TRBV5-7	-	CASNLSVRETQYF
TRBV27	few	CASNTGTKNTEAFF
TRBV30	-	CAWRTPGNTIYF
TRBV6-5	-	CASSYPGAGGSYEQYF
TRBV6-2/TRBV6-3	-	CASSWASGSQETQYF
TRBV7-9	-	CASSWDISYEQYF
TRBV5-6	few	CASSLGDRYYEQYF
TRBV14	-	CASSHRQSSYNEQFF
TRBV6-1	few	CASSESSRVGYF
TRBV6-2/TRBV6-3	-	CASTQKWTGTIAKNIQYF
TRBV29-1	-	CSVVTSGSSTDTQYF
TRBV5-1	many	CASSVPYNEQFF
TRBV27	-	CVSSGEQFF
TRBV7-9	few	CASSFARAQETQYF
TRBV24-1	few	CATSDVDRGGTGELFF
TRBV12-3/TRBV12-4	many	CASIQERSSTDTQYF
TRBV12-3/TRBV12-4	many	CASSFIHGQVGF
TRBV29-1	-	CSVGLAMETQYF
TRBV14	few	CASSQSIGTSRNEQFF
TRBV28	-	CASSFHRGRARAETQYF
TRBV20-1	-	CSARDRARGNYGYTF
TRBV27	-	CASSRGGGSGTDTQYF
TRBV21-1	-	CASSKLRWTGVYIQYF
TRBV7-9	many	CASSGTMGLRPYEQYF
TRBV28	-	CASTPFTGGETQYF
TRBV24-1	-	CATSDLVGELFF
TRBV24-1	-	CATSDYRGETQYF
TRBV2	-	CASSVPLGSYEQYF
TRBV5-1	few	CASSWGVGQSYTEAFF
TRBV4-1	-	CASSTPSGDSYNEQFF
TRBV20-1	few	CSARDSRLPVGEQYF
TRBV20-1	-	CSVKGGQETQYF
TRBV12-3/TRBV12-4	-	CASYLSSGANVLTF
TRBV7-8	-	CASSLARLAGGREQFF
TRBV24-1	-	CATSDPLGTDEETQYF
TRBV2	few	CASRHKMGTGTNTEAFF
TRBV28	-	CASRQRGGFSYGYTF
TRBV5-1	-	CASSLGGTTANEQYF
TRBV9	-	CASSVGPSGRVDEQFF
TRBV7-9	-	CASSPSPHHPGLAGAPDYTDTQYF
TRBV6-1	few	CASSERRNTEAFF